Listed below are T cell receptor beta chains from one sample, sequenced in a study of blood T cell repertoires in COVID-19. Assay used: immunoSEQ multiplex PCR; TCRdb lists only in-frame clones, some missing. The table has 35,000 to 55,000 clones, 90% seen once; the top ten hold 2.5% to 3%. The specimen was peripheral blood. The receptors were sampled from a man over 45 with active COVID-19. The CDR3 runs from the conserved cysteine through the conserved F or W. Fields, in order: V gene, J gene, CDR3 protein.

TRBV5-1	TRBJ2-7	CASSPGQGYGRGYEQYF
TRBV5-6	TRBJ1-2	CASSSRGGYTF
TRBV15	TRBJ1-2	CATSEGRGLSYGYTF
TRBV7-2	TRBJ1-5	CASSLAAGGYQPQHF
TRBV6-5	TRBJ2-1	CASSYRPGQHNEQFF
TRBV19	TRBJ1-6	CASRESLSPLHF
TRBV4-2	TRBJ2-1	CASSQDPQGSSYNEQFF
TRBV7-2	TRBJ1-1	CASSRDRGLSAEAFF
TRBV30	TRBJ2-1	CAWIAGTGWGEQFF
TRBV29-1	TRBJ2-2	CSVGRGGGELFF
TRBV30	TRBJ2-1	CAWSVQIGGANEQFF
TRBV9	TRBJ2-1	CASSALGAGYNEQFF
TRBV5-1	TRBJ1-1	CASSLVGEMNTEAFF
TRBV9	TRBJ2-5	CASSTGVHPETQYF
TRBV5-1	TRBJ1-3	CASSLGQAYSSGNTIYF
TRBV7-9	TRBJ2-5	CASSLRAGGPETQYF
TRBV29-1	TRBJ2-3	CSVRQGDTQYF
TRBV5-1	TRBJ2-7	CASSRSTGGYDEQYF
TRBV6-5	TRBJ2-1	CASTGLSNNEQFF
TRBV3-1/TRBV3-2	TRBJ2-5	CASSQANFPGETQYF
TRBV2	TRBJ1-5	CASDGNRGSNQPQHF
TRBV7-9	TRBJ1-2	CASSPGTGLSGYTF
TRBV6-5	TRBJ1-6	CASSYAGQGYNSPLHF
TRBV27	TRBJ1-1	CASSLTGNTEAFF
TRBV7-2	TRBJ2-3	CASRPGPQLSRDTQYF
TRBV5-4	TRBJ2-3	CASSRTGSSDTQYF
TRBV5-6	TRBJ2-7	CASSYWRGRKDEQYF
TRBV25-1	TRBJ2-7	CASSGSYGTGSGEQYF
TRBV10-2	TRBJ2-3	CASSGESLAAGTQYF
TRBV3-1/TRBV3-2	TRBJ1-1	CASSPDSLKTEAFF
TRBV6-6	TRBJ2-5	CASRSFQETQYF
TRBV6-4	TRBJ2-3	CASSETSGGADTQYF
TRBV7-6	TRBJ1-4	CASSLGGGRGSEKLFF
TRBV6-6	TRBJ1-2	CASSYASGQGIGGYTF
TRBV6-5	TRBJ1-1	CASTQGGNTEAFF
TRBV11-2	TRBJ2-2	CASSRGQANTGELFF
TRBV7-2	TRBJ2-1	CASSLSLAGWEQFF
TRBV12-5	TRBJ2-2	CASGSNSNTGELFF
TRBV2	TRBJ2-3	CASSKFVSSVGDTQYF